Presented here are 14 T cell receptor beta chains from one specimen sequenced in a study of blood T cell repertoires in COVID-19. Assay used: immunoSEQ multiplex PCR; TCRdb lists only in-frame clones, some missing. The sample lists around 270,000 clones; more than 65% were seen once. Material: peripheral blood. The source is a person aged 70 to 79 with COVID-19, enrolled during active disease.

CDR3 residues: CASLTGGRGTEAFF. The CDR3 nucleotides read TGTGCCAGCTTGACAGGGGGCCGAGGCACTGAAGCTTTCTTT. The chain employs TRBV19 and TRBJ1-1; 10 bases fit TRBD1. With V trimmed by 9 bases and J by 4 bases, 8 bases remained unmatched. Germline CDR1 LNHDA, CDR2 SQIVND (reference sequence). CDR3 length: 14 amino acids.

The chain uses TRBV28 and TRBJ2-2; the match to TRBD2 covers 11 bases. The CDR3 consists of 17 residues. CDR1 MDHEN and CDR2 SYDVKM come from the germline V gene. The V segment lost 2 bases and the J segment 2 bases; nucleotides outside the gene matches: 4. This CDR3 reads CASSLLAGGGNTGELFF. CDR3 bases: TGTGCCAGCAGTTTACTAGCGGGAGGAGGCAACACCGGGGAGCTGTTTTTT.

The rearrangement joins TRBV7-2 to TRBJ1-1; unclear D gene. Trimming shortened V by 6 bases and J by 4 bases, and 12 bases separated the two germline ends. The CDR3 length is 13 residues. CDR1 and CDR2 from the germline V gene are SGHTA and FQGNSA. The CDR3 DNA sequence: TGTGCCAGCAGTAGCGGTGGGTCCACTGAAGCTTTCTTT. Amino acids: CASSSGGSTEAFF.

The chain joins TRBV11-3 to TRBJ2-3, with 10 bases lining up with TRBD1. After removal of 6 bases from V and 2 bases from J, the junction contained 8 bases not matched to a gene. Germline V lookup: CDR1 SGHNT, CDR2 YENEEA. The length of the CDR3 is 16 residues. The CDR3 loop is CASSSGTGAFTDTQYF. DNA for the CDR3: TGTGCCAGCAGTTCCGGGACAGGGGCCTTCACAGATACGCAGTATTTT. The full variable domain, rest sourced from reference TRBV11-3 and TRBJ2-3, is EAGVVQSPRYKIIEKKQPVAFWCNPISGHNTLYWYLQNLGQGPELLIRYENEEAVDDSQLPKDRFSAERLKGVDSTLKIQPAELGDSAVYLCASSSGTGAFTDTQYFGPGTRLTVL.

The chain employs TRBV6-5 and TRBJ2-7; 14 bases match TRBD2. The CDR3 covers 15 residues. V lost 6 bases to trimming and J lost 5 bases; unmatched junction nucleotides: 6. CDR1 is MNHEY, CDR2 SVGAGI, per germline. The CDR3 spells CASSRLAGGPNEQYF. The DNA for the CDR3 is TGTGCCAGCAGCAGACTAGCGGGAGGGCCTAACGAGCAGTACTTC.

The genes are TRBV5-5 and TRBJ1-1; D ambiguous. The CDR3 runs 15 residues. Germline V CDR1 and CDR2: SGHKS, YYEKEE (reference sequence). Trimming left V 2 bases short and J 0 bases short, with 11 bases between. CDR3 DNA: TGTGCCAGCAGCTTTGCCCTAGGCTTGAACACTGAAGCTTTCTTT. Translated, it gives CASSFALGLNTEAFF.

The chain couples TRBV18 to TRBJ1-3; 7 nucleotides align to TRBD1. V was pared by 5 bases and J by 0 bases, with 7 bases of the junction left unmatched. There are 16 residues in the CDR3. Per the germline V gene, CDR1 is KGHSH and CDR2 is LQKENI. CDR3 loop: CASSIKTGHSGNTIYF. As DNA, the CDR3 is TGTGCCAGCTCAATAAAGACAGGGCACTCTGGAAACACCATATATTTT.

This clone was detected only once. This chain uses TRBV2 with TRBJ2-2; 11 bases agree with TRBD2. V trimming: 5 bases; J trimming: 2 bases; junction bases outside the gene matches: 1. This CDR3 is built from 15 residues. The germline V gene has CDR1 SNHLY and CDR2 FYNNEI. This chain's CDR3 is CASSRLAGNTGELFF. The CDR3 nucleotides are TGTGCCAGCAGTAGACTAGCGGGAAACACCGGGGAGCTGTTTTTT.

This clone showed up just once. This rearrangement joins TRBV6-1 to TRBJ2-1; D may be TRBD1 (6 bases). The CDR3 covers 17 residues. V lost 1 base to trimming and J lost 9 bases, with 22 bases between them. Germline lookup yields CDR1 MNHNS and CDR2 SASEGT. CDR3 sequence (DNA): TGTGCCAGCAGTGAAGACACAGGGTTTGCTTTTCTCACTGAGCAGTTCTTC. Its protein product is CASSEDTGFAFLTEQFF.

The CDR3 region is CASSHANPGLAGGNSYEQYF. CDR3 nucleotides: TGTGCCAGCAGCCACGCAAACCCGGGACTAGCGGGGGGGAACTCCTACGAGCAGTACTTC. V and J are TRBV3-1 (or the pseudogene TRBV3-2) and TRBJ2-7; 16 bases are shared with TRBD2. The junction had 11 bases not matched to a gene; V was cut back by 3 bases and J by 0 bases. Germline V gives CDR1 LGHDT, CDR2 YNNKEL (reference sequence). This CDR3 contains 20 residues.

The chain links TRBV11-1 to TRBJ2-5; D remains ambiguous. The V gene's germline CDR1 is SGHAT and CDR2 FQDESV (reference sequence). The CDR3 totals 11 residues. Trimming cost V 6 bases and J 3 bases, with 5 bases left between them. The CDR3 sequence: CASRRKETQYF. CDR3 DNA sequence: TGTGCCAGCAGGAGAAAAGAGACCCAGTACTTC.

Worth noting for this clone: One junction end disagrees with the germline gene, perhaps due to a read error. The chain joins TRBV4-2 to TRBJ2-2; 7 bases are shared with TRBD1. Per the germline V gene, CDR1 is LGHNA and CDR2 is YNFKEQ. The CDR3 contains 17 residues. CDR3 coding DNA: TGTGCCAGCAGCCAGGCCTCCGGGACAGCGGCCACCTGGGAGCTGTTTTTT. Translated, it gives CASSQASGTAATWELFF.

The CDR3 here is CASNRGREKLFF. DNA of the CDR3: TGTGCCAGCAACAGGGGGAGGGAAAAACTGTTTTTT. This rearrangement joins TRBV2 to TRBJ1-4; 8 bases are a match to TRBD1. CDR3 length: 12 amino acids. Germline CDR1 is SNHLY and CDR2 is FYNNEI. The junction had 3 bases not matched to a gene; V was cut back by 7 bases and J by 8 bases.

The rearrangement uses TRBV6-4 and TRBJ1-2, with D maybe TRBD1 (6 bases). This CDR3 has 15 amino acids. V lost 6 bases and J lost 8, with 22 bases in between. Looked up from germline, CDR1 is MRHNA and CDR2 is SNTAGT. The CDR3 is CASRRTGSGPGGYTF. The CDR3 DNA is TGTGCCAGCAGACGAACAGGGTCGGGTCCGGGCGGCTACACCTTC.